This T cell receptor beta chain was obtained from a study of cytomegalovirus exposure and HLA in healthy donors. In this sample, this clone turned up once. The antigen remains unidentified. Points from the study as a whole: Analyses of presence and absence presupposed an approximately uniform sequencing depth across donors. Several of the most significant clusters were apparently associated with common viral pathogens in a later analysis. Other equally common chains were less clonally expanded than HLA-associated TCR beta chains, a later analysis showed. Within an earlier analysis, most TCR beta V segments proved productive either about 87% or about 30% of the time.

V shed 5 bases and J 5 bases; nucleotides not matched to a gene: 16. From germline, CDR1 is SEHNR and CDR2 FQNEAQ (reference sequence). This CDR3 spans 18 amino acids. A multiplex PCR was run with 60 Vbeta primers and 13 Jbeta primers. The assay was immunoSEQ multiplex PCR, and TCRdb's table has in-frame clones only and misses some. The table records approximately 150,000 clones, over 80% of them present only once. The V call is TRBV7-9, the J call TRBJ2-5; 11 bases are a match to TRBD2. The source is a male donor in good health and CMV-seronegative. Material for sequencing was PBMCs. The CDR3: CASSPPGTSGSSRETQYF. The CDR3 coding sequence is TGTGCCAGCAGCCCACCGGGGACTAGCGGTTCGTCTCGGGAGACCCAGTACTTC.